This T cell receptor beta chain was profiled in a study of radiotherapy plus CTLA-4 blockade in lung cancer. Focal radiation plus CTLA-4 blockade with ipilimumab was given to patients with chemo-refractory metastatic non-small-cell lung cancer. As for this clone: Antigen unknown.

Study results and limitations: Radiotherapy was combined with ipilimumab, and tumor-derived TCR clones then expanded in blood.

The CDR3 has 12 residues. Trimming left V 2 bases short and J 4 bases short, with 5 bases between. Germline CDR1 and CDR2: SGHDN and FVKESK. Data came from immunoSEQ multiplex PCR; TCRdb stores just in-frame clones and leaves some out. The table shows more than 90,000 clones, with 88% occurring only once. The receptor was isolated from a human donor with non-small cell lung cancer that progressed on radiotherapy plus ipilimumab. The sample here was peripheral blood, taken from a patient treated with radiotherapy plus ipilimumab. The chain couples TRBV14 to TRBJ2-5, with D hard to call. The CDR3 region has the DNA TGTGCCAGCAGCCAAAGCCGAGAGACCCAGTACTTC. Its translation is CASSQSRETQYF.